Below, 21 T cell receptor beta chains from the same sample are listed, as sequenced in a study of cytomegalovirus exposure and HLA in healthy donors. In the PCR, 60 Vbeta and 13 Jbeta primers were used. Repertoires were generated with immunoSEQ multiplex PCR, while TCRdb's copy carries only in-frame clones and drops some. Of roughly 240,000 clones listed, about three quarters are singletons. The source material was PBMCs. The receptors here all came from a boy aged 5 to 17 in good health and CMV-seronegative.

The rearrangement links TRBV30 to TRBJ2-3; 7 bases are shared with TRBD1. The CDR3 loop spans 16 amino acids. With V trimmed by 0 bases and J by 3 bases, 9 bases remained unmatched. Germline assignment: CDR1 GTSNPN and CDR2 SVGIG (reference sequence). In DNA, the CDR3 is TGTGCCTGGAGTGTAGGGTCAGGGGGTATAACAGATACGCAGTATTTT. This codes for CAWSVGSGGITDTQYF.

This clone was picked up a small number of times. The rearrangement joins TRBV6-1 to TRBJ2-5, with D maybe TRBD2 (6 bases). V was shortened by 3 bases and J by 9 bases, with 17 bases between the two germline ends. CDR1 and CDR2 from the germline V gene are MNHNS and SASEGT. The CDR3 length is 14 residues. DNA of the CDR3: TGTGCCAGCAGTGACGGGGTGGGTAGGAGGGCCCAGTACTTC. Its translation: CASSDGVGRRAQYF.

The genes are TRBV6-1 and TRBJ2-5; 10 positions agree with TRBD1. V lost 3 bases, J lost 4 bases, and 14 bases stayed unmatched. The CDR3 length is 18 residues. Germline CDR1 is MNHNS and CDR2 is SASEGT. The CDR3 region is CASSDSRTGGLIGETQYF. Written as DNA, the CDR3 is TGTGCCAGCAGTGATAGTAGGACAGGGGGGTTAATAGGAGAGACCCAGTACTTC.

This clone appeared once. V is TRBV27 and J is TRBJ1-3; the D is unclear. This CDR3 has 15 residues. Trimming removed 6 bases from V and 0 bases from J, with 12 bases in between. The germline V gene has CDR1 MNHEY and CDR2 SMNVEV (reference sequence). The DNA of the CDR3 is TGTGCCAGCAGGGGCGACAAGAGCTCTGGAAACACCATATATTTT. Encoded protein: CASRGDKSSGNTIYF.

A few counts support this clone. For the CDR3, the DNA is TGTGCCAGCTCACCCCCGACAGGCCACCAAGAGACCCAGTACTTC. Translating gives CASSPPTGHQETQYF. J is TRBJ2-5 and V is TRBV18; a possible D gene is TRBD1 (6 bases). The CDR3 is 15 residues long. CDR1 and CDR2 from the germline V gene are KGHSH and LQKENI. V was cut by 3 bases and J by 0 bases, with 11 bases left in between.

The V call is TRBV19, the J call TRBJ1-5; TRBD1 is a possible D gene (5 bases). The CDR3 runs to 17 residues. Germline V lookup: CDR1 LNHDA, CDR2 SQIVND (reference sequence). Trimming cost V 1 base and J 3 bases, with 16 bases left between them. As DNA, the CDR3 is TGTGCCAGTAGTATAGGGGCCAGACAGTTTAACAATCAGCCCCAGCATTTT. As protein: CASSIGARQFNNQPQHF.

This clone was seen a handful of times. The chain couples TRBV6-1 to TRBJ2-5; 7 nucleotides line up with TRBD1. Germline V CDR1 and CDR2: MNHNS, SASEGT. CDR3 length: 13 amino acids. Trimming removed 7 bases from V and 1 base from J; junction bases left unmatched: 3. CDR3 bases: TGTGCCAGCAACCGGGACAGCCAAGAGACCCAGTACTTC. Amino acid sequence: CASNRDSQETQYF.

The chain is built from TRBV4-1 and TRBJ2-5; D is uncertain. The CDR3 loop spans 12 amino acids. From germline, CDR1 is MGHRA and CDR2 YSYEKL. Trimming removed 8 bases at V and 5 bases at J, with 12 bases between. The CDR3 sequence: CASSRGRETQYF. The CDR3 DNA reads as TGCGCCAGCTCCCGAGGCCGGGAGACCCAGTACTTC.

This clone was counted a single time. This chain links TRBV18 with TRBJ2-7; 10 nucleotides align to TRBD1. Germline assignment: CDR1 KGHSH and CDR2 LQKENI. Germline trimming cut 6 bases from V and 5 bases from J; bases unmatched to any gene: 4. The CDR3 sequence is 13 residues long. CDR3 amino acids: CASSDRGVDEQYF. CDR3 DNA sequence: TGTGCCAGCTCGGACAGGGGGGTGGACGAGCAGTACTTC. Variable domain in full (rest from reference TRBV18 and TRBJ2-7): NAGVMQNPRHLVRRRGQEARLRCSPMKGHSHVYWYRQLPEEGLKFMVYLQKENIIDESGMPKERFSAEFPKEGPSILRIQQVVRGDSAAYFCASSDRGVDEQYFGPGTRLTVT.

The CDR3 DNA reads as TGTGCCAGCAGTAAGGAAGCGTATAGCAATCAGCCCCAGCATTTT. Translated: CASSKEAYSNQPQHF. J is TRBJ1-5 and V is TRBV6-1; D gene uncertain. The CDR3 contains 15 residues. Trimming took 5 bases from V and 0 from J, leaving 11 bases between them. Germline V CDR1 and CDR2: MNHNS, SASEGT.

This clone was counted between two and nine times. CDR3 residues: CASSHTSGGASSYEQYF. The CDR3 DNA reads as TGTGCCAGCAGTCATACTAGCGGGGGGGCCAGCTCCTACGAGCAGTACTTC. V gene TRBV13 combines with J gene TRBJ2-7; 13 bases match TRBD2. V lost 6 bases and J lost 0; bases outside the gene matches: 8. The CDR3 runs 17 residues. The germline V gene has CDR1 PRHDT and CDR2 FYEKMQ (reference sequence).

This chain links TRBV29-1 with TRBJ1-1, with a tentative D call TRBD1 (5 bases). V lost 7 bases, J lost 1 base, and 16 bases lay in between. The length of the CDR3 is 14 residues. Germline V lookup: CDR1 SQVTM, CDR2 ANQGSEA. The CDR3 sequence: CSGDRYYPNTEAFF. CDR3 bases: TGCAGCGGTGACAGATATTACCCGAACACTGAAGCTTTCTTT.

CDR3 loop: CASSEFAKETQYF. CDR3 DNA: TGTGCCAGCAGTGAATTCGCTAAAGAGACCCAGTACTTC. The rearrangement joins TRBV25-1 to TRBJ2-5, with unresolved D. CDR3 size: 13 residues. V lost 1 base and J 3 bases, leaving 6 bases between the germline ends. Germline CDR1 reads MGHDK; CDR2 reads SYGVNS.

The chain is built from TRBV27 and TRBJ2-2; perhaps TRBD2 as D (5 bases). The ends were cut back, 5 bases at V and 6 bases at J, with 7 bases in the middle. This CDR3 is 12 amino acids long. Germline CDR1 MNHEY, CDR2 SMNVEV (reference sequence). Written as DNA, the CDR3 is TGTGCCAGCAGTCCCGGGGCCGGGGAGCTGTTTTTT. Translation gives CASSPGAGELFF.

The table lists this clone with a count of one. This chain links TRBV7-9 with TRBJ2-2; D gene unclear. The CDR3 contains 15 residues. V was trimmed by 5 bases and J by 6 bases, leaving 16 bases between them. In germline, CDR1 is SEHNR, CDR2 FQNEAQ (reference sequence). CDR3 amino acids: CASSPIGSRAGELFF. For the CDR3, the DNA is TGTGCCAGCAGCCCAATTGGGTCCCGGGCCGGGGAGCTGTTTTTT.

This clone was detected a few times. Other DNA sequences in this specimen translate into the identical CDR3. This chain joins TRBV19 and TRBJ1-1; D unresolved. The CDR3 sequence is 13 residues long. V shed 3 bases and J shed 5 bases, with 10 bases lying between them. Germline-derived CDR1 and CDR2 are LNHDA and SQIVND (reference sequence). The CDR3 DNA follows: TGTGCCAGTAGTATCGACGGGGAAACTGAAGCTTTCTTT. Its translation is CASSIDGETEAFF.

This clone was found a few times. The chain links TRBV9 to TRBJ2-1, with 7 bases matching TRBD1. V was pared by 3 bases and J by 3 bases, with 9 bases of the junction left unmatched. CDR1 SGDLS and CDR2 YYNGEE come from the germline V gene. The CDR3 has 16 residues. The CDR3 sequence: CASSGPGQQIYNEQFF. Written as DNA, the CDR3 is TGTGCCAGCAGCGGGCCGGGACAGCAGATCTACAATGAGCAGTTCTTC.

The chain couples TRBV5-1 to TRBJ2-5, with 8 positions matching TRBD2. CDR1 and CDR2 (germline): SGHRS, YFSETQ. The CDR3 has 15 amino acids. V gave up 0 bases and J gave up 5 bases; unmatched junction bases: 6. The CDR3 here is CASSLGGASGETQYF. CDR3 bases: TGCGCCAGCAGCTTGGGTGGCGCTAGCGGGGAGACCCAGTACTTC. Full variable domain (rest looked up from reference TRBV5-1 and TRBJ2-5): KAGVTQTPRYLIKTRGQQVTLSCSPISGHRSVSWYQQTPGQGLQFLFEYFSETQRNKGNFPGRFSGRQFSNSRSEMNVSTLELGDSALYLCASSLGGASGETQYFGPGTRLLVL.

This rearrangement joins TRBV9 to TRBJ1-4; the D gene is possibly TRBD1 (5 bases). The CDR3 runs to 15 residues. The V and J ends lost 3 bases and 0 bases respectively, with 9 bases between them. CDR1 is SGDLS and CDR2 is YYNGEE in the germline V gene. In DNA, the CDR3 is TGTGCCAGCAGCGGAAGGGGTACAACTAATGAAAAACTGTTTTTT. It translates to CASSGRGTTNEKLFF.

This chain joins TRBV7-2 and TRBJ2-5; TRBD2 matches 8 bases. Germline-derived CDR1 and CDR2 are SGHTA and FQGNSA. This CDR3 has 16 amino acids. The trim removed 0 bases at V and 2 bases at J, leaving 5 bases unmatched. The CDR3 sequence is CASSLATTSGQETQYF. The CDR3 DNA is TGTGCCAGCAGCTTAGCTACCACTAGCGGACAAGAGACCCAGTACTTC.

This clone was recorded only once. This rearrangement joins TRBV9 to TRBJ1-5; D ambiguous. Germline V gives CDR1 SGDLS, CDR2 YYNGEE. The CDR3 totals 12 residues. V lost 2 bases to trimming and J lost 10 bases, with 10 bases between them. This CDR3 is CASSVEKIPQHF. The CDR3 nucleotides read TGTGCCAGCAGCGTTGAGAAGATACCCCAGCATTTT.